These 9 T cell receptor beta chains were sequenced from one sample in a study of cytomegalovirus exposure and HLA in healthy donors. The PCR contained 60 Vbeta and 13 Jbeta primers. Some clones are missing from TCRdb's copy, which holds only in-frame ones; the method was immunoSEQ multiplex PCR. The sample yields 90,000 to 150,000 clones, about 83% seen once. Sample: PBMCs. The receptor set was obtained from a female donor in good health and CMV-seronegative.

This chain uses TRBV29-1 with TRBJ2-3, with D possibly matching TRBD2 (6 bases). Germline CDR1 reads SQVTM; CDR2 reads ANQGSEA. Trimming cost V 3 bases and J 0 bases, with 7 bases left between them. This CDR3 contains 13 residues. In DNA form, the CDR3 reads TGCAGCGTTGATACTAGCAGCACAGATACGCAGTATTTT. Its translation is CSVDTSSTDTQYF.

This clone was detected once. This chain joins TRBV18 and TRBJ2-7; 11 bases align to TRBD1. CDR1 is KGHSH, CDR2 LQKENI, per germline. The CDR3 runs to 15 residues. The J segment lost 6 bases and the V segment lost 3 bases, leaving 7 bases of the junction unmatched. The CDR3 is CASSPAGTGGIEQYF. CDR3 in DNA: TGTGCCAGCTCACCGGCCGGGACAGGGGGTATCGAGCAGTACTTC.

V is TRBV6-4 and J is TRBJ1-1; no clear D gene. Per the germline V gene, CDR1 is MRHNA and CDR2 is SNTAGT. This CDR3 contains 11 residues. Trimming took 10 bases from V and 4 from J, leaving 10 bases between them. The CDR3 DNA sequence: TGTGCCACCCCCCCGAGCACTGAAGCTTTCTTT. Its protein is CATPPSTEAFF.

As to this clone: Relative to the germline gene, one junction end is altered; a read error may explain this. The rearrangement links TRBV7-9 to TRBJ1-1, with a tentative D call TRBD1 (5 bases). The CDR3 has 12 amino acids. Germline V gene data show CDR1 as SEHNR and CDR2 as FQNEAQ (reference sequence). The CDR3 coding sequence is TGTTCCAGCAGCTTAGAGTTGGCCCAGGGTTTCTTT. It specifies CSSSLELAQGFF.

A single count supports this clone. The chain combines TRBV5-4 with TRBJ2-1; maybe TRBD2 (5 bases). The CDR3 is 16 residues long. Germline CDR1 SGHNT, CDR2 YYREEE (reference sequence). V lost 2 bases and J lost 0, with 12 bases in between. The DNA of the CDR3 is TGTGCCAGCAGCTTCGGAGGTAAGAGCTCCTACAATGAGCAGTTCTTC. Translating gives CASSFGGKSSYNEQFF. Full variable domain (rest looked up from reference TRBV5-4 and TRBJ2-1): ETGVTQSPTHLIKTRGQQVTLRCSSQSGHNTVSWYQQALGQGPQFIFQYYREEENGRGNFPPRFSGLQFPNYSSELNVNALELDDSALYLCASSFGGKSSYNEQFFGPGTRLTVL.

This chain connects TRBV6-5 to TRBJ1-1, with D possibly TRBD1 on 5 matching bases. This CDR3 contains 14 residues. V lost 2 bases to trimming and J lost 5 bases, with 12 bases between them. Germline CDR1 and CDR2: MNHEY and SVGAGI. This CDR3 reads CASSYGPRVTEAFF. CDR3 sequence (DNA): TGTGCCAGCAGTTACGGCCCCAGGGTAACTGAAGCTTTCTTT.

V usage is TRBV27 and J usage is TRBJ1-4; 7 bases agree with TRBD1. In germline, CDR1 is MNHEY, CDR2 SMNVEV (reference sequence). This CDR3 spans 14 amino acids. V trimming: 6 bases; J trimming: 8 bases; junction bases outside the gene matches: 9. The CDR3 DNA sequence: TGTGCCAGCAGGGAAGAGGACAGGCCGGAAAAACTGTTTTTT. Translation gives CASREEDRPEKLFF.

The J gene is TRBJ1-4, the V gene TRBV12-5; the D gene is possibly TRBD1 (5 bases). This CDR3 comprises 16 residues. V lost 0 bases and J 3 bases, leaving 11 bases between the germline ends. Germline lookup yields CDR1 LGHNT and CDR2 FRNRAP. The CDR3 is CASGLVLGVANEKLFF. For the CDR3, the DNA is TGTGCTAGTGGTTTGGTTTTAGGGGTAGCTAATGAAAAACTGTTTTTT.

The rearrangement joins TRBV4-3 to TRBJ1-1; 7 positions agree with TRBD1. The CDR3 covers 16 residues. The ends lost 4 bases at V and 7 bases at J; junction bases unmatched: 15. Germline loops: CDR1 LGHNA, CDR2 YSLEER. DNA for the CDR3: TGCGCCAGCAGCCGAGGGGGCGCCGCCATTATTAGTGAAGCTTTCTTT. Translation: CASSRGGAAIISEAFF.